The 14 T cell receptor beta chains reported below all come from one sample, sequenced in a study of blood T cell repertoires in COVID-19. Some clones are missing from TCRdb's copy, which holds only in-frame ones; the method was immunoSEQ multiplex PCR. The data contain roughly 200,000 clones, about nine tenths of them seen just once; the ten biggest clones take up around 4%. Specimen: PBMCs or T cells enriched from blood (not recorded which). These receptors all come from a woman aged 25 to 39 with acute COVID-19.

The V and J genes are TRBV7-9 and TRBJ2-1; unclear D gene. V was shortened by 2 bases and J by 8 bases, with 22 bases between the two germline ends. The germline V gene has CDR1 SEHNR and CDR2 FQNEAQ (reference sequence). This CDR3 region has 17 residues. CDR3 protein: CASSLTPPLVARDEQFF. The DNA of the CDR3 is TGTGCCAGCAGCTTAACTCCCCCCCTAGTGGCTCGGGATGAGCAGTTCTTC.

This chain joins TRBV4-1 and TRBJ2-2; possibly TRBD2 for D (6 bases). Germline V CDR1 and CDR2: MGHRA, YSYEKL. The CDR3 covers 15 residues. Deletions cut 1 base from V and 5 bases from J, with 11 bases between. DNA of the CDR3: TGCGCCAGCAGCCAAGTTGGAGGGTCGACCGGGGAGCTGTTTTTT. This codes for CASSQVGGSTGELFF.

V usage is TRBV28 and J usage is TRBJ1-5; 8 nucleotides agree with TRBD1. With 5 bases clipped from V and 2 bases from J, the junction kept 5 bases outside the gene matches. This CDR3 has 15 amino acids. Germline CDR1 is MDHEN and CDR2 is SYDVKM. The CDR3 DNA reads TGTGCCAGCAGTCACGACAGGGGCGGCAATCAGCCCCAGCATTTT. Amino acids: CASSHDRGGNQPQHF.

The V gene is TRBV5-4, the J gene TRBJ2-5; 8 nucleotides line up with TRBD2. CDR1 is SGHNT, CDR2 YYREEE, per germline (reference sequence). This CDR3 is 17 amino acids long. The ends lost 5 bases at V and 2 bases at J; junction bases unmatched: 14. CDR3 in DNA: TGTGCCAGCAGGCACAATCCGGGACTAGTCCCACAAGAGACCCAGTACTTC. The encoded protein is CASRHNPGLVPQETQYF.

The chain carries TRBV7-9 and TRBJ1-1, with D tentatively TRBD1 (5 bases). The CDR3 sequence is 13 residues long. CDR1 and CDR2 (germline): SEHNR, FQNEAQ (reference sequence). The V end lost 3 bases, the J end lost 6 bases, and 11 bases lay between the germline ends. The CDR3 is CASSFPGGAEAFF. The CDR3 nucleotides are TGTGCCAGCAGCTTCCCGGGGGGTGCTGAAGCTTTCTTT.

The chain combines TRBV2 with TRBJ2-4, with D possibly being TRBD2 (6 bases). V was clipped by 0 bases and J by 0 bases, with 15 bases between them. CDR3 length: 18 amino acids. The V gene's germline CDR1 is SNHLY and CDR2 FYNNEI. CDR3 coding DNA: TGTGCCAGCAGTGAAGCGCGTGGTAGCGGACGAGCCAAAAACATTCAGTACTTC. Amino acids: CASSEARGSGRAKNIQYF.

This chain connects TRBV7-2 to TRBJ1-2, with TRBD1 matching over 8 bases. V shed 5 bases and J 4 bases; nucleotides not matched to a gene: 9. The CDR3 is 15 amino acids. Germline V lookup: CDR1 SGHTA, CDR2 FQGNSA. In DNA, the CDR3 is TGTGCCAGCAGCCGCCGACGGACAGGGCTCTATGGCTACACCTTC. Translating it yields CASSRRRTGLYGYTF.

V and J are TRBV19 and TRBJ1-5, with 8 bases matching TRBD1. V was pared by 2 bases and J by 5 bases, with 5 bases of the junction left unmatched. The length of the CDR3 is 15 residues. Germline V gene sequence: CDR1 LNHDA, CDR2 SQIVND (reference sequence). The CDR3 region has the DNA TGTGCCAGTAGTATATCGGCAGGGGGCCATCAGCCCCAGCATTTT. Translated, it gives CASSISAGGHQPQHF. The full variable domain, with the rest looked up from reference TRBV19 and TRBJ1-5, is DGGITQSPKYLFRKEGQNVTLSCEQNLNHDAMYWYRQDPGQGLRLIYYSQIVNDFQKGDIAEGYSVSREKKESFPLTVTSAQKNPTAFYLCASSISAGGHQPQHFGDGTRLSIL.

V and J are TRBV5-5 and TRBJ2-7; D gene uncertain. This CDR3 spans 14 amino acids. V was cut by 0 bases and J by 2 bases, with 9 bases left in between. CDR1 and CDR2 from the germline V gene are SGHKS and YYEKEE (reference sequence). CDR3 nucleotides: TGTGCCAGCAGCTTGGGCCAGGTTCCCTACGAGCAGTACTTC. Translating gives CASSLGQVPYEQYF. Variable domain in full (rest from reference TRBV5-5 and TRBJ2-7): DAGVTQSPTHLIKTRGQQVTLRCSPISGHKSVSWYQQVLGQGPQFIFQYYEKEERGRGNFPDRFSARQFPNYSSELNVNALLLGDSALYLCASSLGQVPYEQYFGPGTRLTVT.

The rearrangement uses TRBV9 and TRBJ2-5; the D is unclear. This CDR3 has 13 amino acids. Germline-derived CDR1 and CDR2 are SGDLS and YYNGEE. V was cut by 0 bases and J by 2 bases, with 5 bases left in between. CDR3 sequence: CASSVALQETQYF. DNA of the CDR3: TGTGCCAGCAGCGTAGCTTTGCAAGAGACCCAGTACTTC.

V usage is TRBV21-1 and J usage is TRBJ2-1; the table's D call TRBD2 went unverified against the DNA. TRBV21-1 is labeled a pseudogene. The CDR3 covers 22 residues. This CDR3 reads CASSKVGLLVNPSGFSYNEQFF. The CDR3, as DNA: TGTGCCAGCAGCAAAGTTGGCCTTTTAGTGAATCCTAGCGGTTTCTCCTACAATGAGCAGTTCTTC.

This sequence joins TRBV24-1 and TRBJ1-2; 11 bases are a match to TRBD1. J was trimmed by 7 bases and V by 8 bases; bases with no gene match: 8. Germline CDR1 is KGHDR and CDR2 is SFDVKD. This CDR3 has 14 residues. The CDR3 region is CATISGTGGSGYTF. The CDR3 nucleotides read TGTGCCACCATTTCGGGGACAGGGGGAAGTGGCTACACCTTC.

The J gene is TRBJ2-3, the V gene TRBV7-3, with 8 bases identical to TRBD2. V was pared by 3 bases and J by 4 bases, with 12 bases of the junction left unmatched. Germline V lookup: CDR1 SGHTA, CDR2 FQGTGA. The CDR3 consists of 17 residues. CDR3 loop: CASSFLPRGGRADTQYF. The CDR3 DNA reads as TGTGCCAGCAGCTTTCTCCCACGGGGGGGCCGGGCAGATACGCAGTATTTT.

The chain couples TRBV20-1 to TRBJ1-2; D unresolved. Germline loops: CDR1 DFQATT, CDR2 SNEGSKA (reference sequence). Trimming shortened V by 6 bases and J by 8 bases, and 13 bases separated the two germline ends. This CDR3 region has 11 residues. CDR3: CSALFYGGYTF. The CDR3 nucleotides are TGCAGTGCCCTCTTTTACGGGGGCTACACCTTC.